This T cell receptor beta chain was captured by sequencing in a study of blood T cell repertoires in COVID-19. About the research overall: COVID-19 samples, acute and convalescent, were from the United States, Italy and Spain. Sources were T cells, B-cell-depleted T cells, or PBMCs; the material itself was cDNA or gDNA.

Original methodology: Reference gene primer amplification gave nucleated cell count estimates. The repertoire was sequenced with immunoSEQ multiplex PCR; TCRdb's copy has only in-frame clones and lacks some. That table is the source of V, J and clone size, and D and trimming were worked out from the DNA. The profile shows some 170,000 clones, over 80% of them singletons. The CDR3 length is 14 residues. The ends were cut back, 2 bases at V and 1 base at J, with 8 bases in the middle. Per germline, CDR1 MNHEY and CDR2 SVGEGT. The chain is built from TRBV6-2 or TRBV6-3 and TRBJ1-1; D might be TRBD1 (5 bases). The sequence was obtained from a woman between 50 and 59 years old with acute or convalescent COVID-19. The sequencing input was peripheral blood. This CDR3 reads CASSYGHTNTEAFF. The CDR3, as DNA: TGTGCCAGCAGTTACGGACACACGAACACTGAAGCTTTCTTT.